The 14 T cell receptor beta chains listed next were all sequenced from one sample in a study of tumor-infiltrating lymphocytes in primary liver carcinoma. Blood RNA came from unsorted whole blood; germline DNA was also extracted. Constant-region priming of around 500 ng total RNA yielded TCR beta cDNA. Libraries for TCR beta were built through three nested multiplex PCR rounds, which together made up a slightly modified ARM-PCR procedure. Amplification in the first two PCR rounds was performed using TRBV1-TRBV30 forward primers and a C-beta reverse primer for roughly 9 cycles each. TCRdb used MiXCR to reprocess the multiplex PCR reads, holding one entry per CDR3 protein. The data hold fewer than 350,000 distinct CDR3 sequences, with approximately 60% observed a single time. Sequenced input: peripheral blood. The receptors come from a man between 40 and 49 years old with primary liver carcinoma and hepatitis B virus infection.

This clonotype has only a few counts. At one end, the junction sequence differs from germline, possibly due to a read error. The chain links TRBV6-1 to TRBJ1-1; a weak D match, TRBD1 (5 bases). Germline V gives CDR1 MNHNS, CDR2 SASEGT. The CDR3 has 13 residues. The CDR3 coding sequence is TGTGCCAGCAGTGAACAGGGACGCGCCCAAGCTTCCTTT. This encodes CASSEQGRAQASF.

To note about this clonotype: This may come from a read error, since a much larger clone is one base off. The chain carries TRBV14 and TRBJ1-1; a weak D match, TRBD1 (5 bases). The CDR3 covers 15 residues. Germline CDR1 is SGHDN and CDR2 is FVKESK. The V gene lost 4 bases and the J gene lost 4 bases, with 16 bases spanning the gap. CDR3 in amino acids: CASSPWRDRSTEAFF. The CDR3 nucleotides are TGTGCCAGCAGCCCTTGGAGGGACCGGAGCACTGAAGCTTTCTTT.

The rearrangement links TRBV24-1 to TRBJ2-1; TRBD2 aligns across 10 bases. The CDR3 contains 16 residues. Trimming took 4 bases from V and 2 from J; bases not matched to a gene: 4. Germline V gene lookup returns CDR1 KGHDR and CDR2 SFDVKD. The CDR3 protein is CATSEELAGPYNEQFF. Written as DNA, the CDR3 is TGTGCCACCAGTGAGGAACTAGCGGGGCCCTACAATGAGCAGTTCTTC.

The chain carries TRBV30 and TRBJ2-2, with unresolved D. There are 13 residues in the CDR3. Trimming pared 5 bases from V and 4 bases from J, leaving 11 bases between. The V gene's germline CDR1 is GTSNPN and CDR2 SVGIG (reference sequence). The DNA of the CDR3 is TGTGCCTGGTCCTCCGGGCCCACCGGGGAGCTGTTTTTT. Translation gives CAWSSGPTGELFF.

This clonotype was seen ten or more times. The CDR3 reads CSGTQGSTQYF. CDR3 bases: TGCAGCGGAACCCAGGGGTCCACGCAGTATTTT. The chain has TRBV29-1 and TRBJ2-3, with D perhaps TRBD1 (6 bases). Trimming took 7 bases from V and 9 from J, leaving 14 bases between them. Germline loops: CDR1 SQVTM, CDR2 ANQGSEA. The CDR3 is 11 residues long.

The chain combines TRBV11-3 with TRBJ2-1; 9 bases match TRBD2. Trimming took 1 base from V and 7 from J; bases not matched to a gene: 8. Per the germline V gene, CDR1 is SGHNT and CDR2 is YENEEA. This CDR3 contains 16 residues. The CDR3 sequence is CASSLVAGGRGNEQFF. CDR3 sequence (DNA): TGTGCCAGCAGCTTAGTGGCTGGCGGGAGGGGAAATGAGCAGTTCTTC.

CDR3: CASSESGPLGSESTDTQYF. In DNA form, the CDR3 reads TGCGCCAGCAGTGAGTCGGGGCCCCTGGGGAGCGAGAGCACAGATACGCAGTATTTT. The V and J genes are TRBV10-1 and TRBJ2-3, with D possibly being TRBD1 or TRBD2 (5 bases each). The CDR3 is 19 amino acids. V was clipped by 0 bases and J by 0 bases, with 19 bases between them. Germline V gene lookup returns CDR1 WNHNN and CDR2 SYGVQD (reference sequence).

Comment on this clonotype: The final CDR3 position lacks the conserved phenylalanine or tryptophan, pointing to a likely read error. This sequence joins TRBV11-2 and TRBJ2-1; D remains ambiguous. The CDR3 is 15 amino acids. Germline CDR1 reads SGHAT; CDR2 reads FQNNGV. V lost 2 bases and J 0 bases, leaving 8 bases between the germline ends. The CDR3 loop is CASSLFLLSYNEQFL. The CDR3 nucleotides read TGTGCCAGCAGCTTATTCCTCCTCTCCTACAATGAGCAGTTCCTC.

About this clonotype: Given the absence of the conserved phenylalanine or tryptophan at the CDR3 end, a read error is likely. The chain links TRBV5-1 to TRBJ2-7; D is perhaps TRBD1 (6 bases). The CDR3 has 13 residues. Trimming shortened V by 5 bases and J by 4 bases, and 13 bases separated the two germline ends. Per germline, CDR1 SGHRS and CDR2 YFSETQ. The CDR3 region is CASSRIQGYEQYI. Written as DNA, the CDR3 is TGCGCCAGCAGTCGAATACAGGGTTACGAGCAGTACATC.

A note on this clonotype: With a much larger clone just one base away, this may be a read error. The gene calls are TRBV4-3 and TRBJ1-4, with a weak D call TRBD1 (5 bases). The CDR3 sequence is 15 residues long. Germline V lookup: CDR1 LGHNA, CDR2 YSLEER. The CDR3 region has the DNA TGCGCCAGCAGCCAGCGACAGTCAACTAATGAAAGACTGTTTTTT. Amino acids: CASSQRQSTNERLFF.

This chain uses TRBV29-1 with TRBJ2-3; 7 bases match TRBD2. The germline V gene encodes CDR1 SQVTM and CDR2 ANQGSEA. The CDR3 runs to 17 residues. Written as DNA, the CDR3 is TGCAGTTCCCCGACAGCGGGATCCCAAGGGTTGTCGGCTACGCAGTATTTT. Translation: CSSPTAGSQGLSATQYF.

On this clonotype itself: A read error may be the cause here, since a much bigger clone is one base away. This chain uses TRBV6-1 with TRBJ1-4, with D possibly matching TRBD1 (6 bases). The CDR3 has 14 amino acids. Trimming left V 4 bases short and J 10 bases short, with 16 bases between. Germline V gene lookup returns CDR1 MNHNS and CDR2 SASEGT. The CDR3 region has the DNA TGTGCCAGCAGTGCGACTAGGACAGTTGGAAAACTGTTTTTT. Translated: CASSATRTVGKLFF.

Remarks on this clonotype: Given a much more abundant clone one base away, this may be a read error. The rearrangement links TRBV6-5 to TRBJ2-2, with D possibly being TRBD2 (7 bases). The CDR3 has 15 residues. The ends were cut back, 7 bases at V and 4 bases at J, with 16 bases in the middle. Germline-derived CDR1 and CDR2 are MNHEY and SVGAGI. This CDR3 is CASTEGGRSTGELFF. CDR3 DNA: TGTGCCAGCACCGAGGGGGGGAGAAGCACCGGGGAGCTGTTTTTT.

The rearrangement uses TRBV11-1 and TRBJ2-1; 7 bases match TRBD1. J was trimmed by 6 bases and V by 5 bases; bases with no gene match: 16. CDR1 is SGHAT and CDR2 is FQDESV in the germline V gene (reference sequence). This CDR3 region has 17 residues. CDR3 in DNA: TGTGCCAGCAGCAAACATGAAGTGACAGGGTGGGCCAATGAGCAGTTCTTC. It translates to CASSKHEVTGWANEQFF. Full variable domain (rest looked up from reference TRBV11-1 and TRBJ2-1): EAEVAQSPRYKITEKSQAVAFWCDPISGHATLYWYRQILGQGPELLVQFQDESVVDDSQLPKDRFSAERLKGVDSTLKIQPAELGDSAMYLCASSKHEVTGWANEQFFGPGTRLTVL.